The clone carrying this T cell receptor beta chain was recorded a few times. This entry is derived from a study of T cell changes during pregnancy in multiple sclerosis. Sequenced by immunoSEQ multiplex PCR; TCRdb stores in-frame clones only, minus some. The data contain roughly 80,000 clones, around 92% of them singletons. The CDR3 consists of 13 residues. The trim removed 7 bases at V and 7 bases at J, leaving 9 bases unmatched. Looked up from germline, CDR1 is LNHDA and CDR2 is SQIVND (reference sequence). Specimen: peripheral blood, collected before pregnancy. This receptor was obtained from a female donor with multiple sclerosis, enrolled in a pregnancy study. This chain connects TRBV19 to TRBJ1-2; 7 bases agree with TRBD1. CDR3 nucleotides: TGTGCCAGTACCCCCAGGGGGTCCTCTGGCTACACCTTC. It specifies CASTPRGSSGYTF. The variable domain in full, with the rest retrieved from reference TRBV19 and TRBJ1-2, is DGGITQSPKYLFRKEGQNVTLSCEQNLNHDAMYWYRQDPGQGLRLIYYSQIVNDFQKGDIAEGYSVSREKKESFPLTVTSAQKNPTAFYLCASTPRGSSGYTFGSGTRLTVV.